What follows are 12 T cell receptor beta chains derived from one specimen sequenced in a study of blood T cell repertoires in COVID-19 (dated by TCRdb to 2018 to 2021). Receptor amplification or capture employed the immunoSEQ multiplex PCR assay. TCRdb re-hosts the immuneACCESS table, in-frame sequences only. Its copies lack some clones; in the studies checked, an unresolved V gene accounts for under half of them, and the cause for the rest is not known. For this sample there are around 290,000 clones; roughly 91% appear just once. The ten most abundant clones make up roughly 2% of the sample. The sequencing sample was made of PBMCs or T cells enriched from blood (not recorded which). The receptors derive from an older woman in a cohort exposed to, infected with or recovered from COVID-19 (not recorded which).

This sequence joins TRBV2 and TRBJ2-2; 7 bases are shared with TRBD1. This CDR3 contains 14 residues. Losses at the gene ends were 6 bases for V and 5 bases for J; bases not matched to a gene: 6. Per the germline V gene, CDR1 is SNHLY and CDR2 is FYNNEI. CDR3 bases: TGTGCCAGCAGGTCAGGGGGTCGGACCGGGGAGCTGTTTTTT. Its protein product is CASRSGGRTGELFF.

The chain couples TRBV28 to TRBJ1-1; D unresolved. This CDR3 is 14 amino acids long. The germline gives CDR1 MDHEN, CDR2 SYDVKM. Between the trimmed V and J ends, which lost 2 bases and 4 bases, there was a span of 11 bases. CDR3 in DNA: TGTGCCAGCAGTTTAATCCGAGGGCGCACTGAAGCTTTCTTT. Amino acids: CASSLIRGRTEAFF.

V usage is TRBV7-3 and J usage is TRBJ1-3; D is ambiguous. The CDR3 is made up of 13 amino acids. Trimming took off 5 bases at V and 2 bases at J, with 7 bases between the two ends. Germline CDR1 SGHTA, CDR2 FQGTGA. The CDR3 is CASSPGPGNTIYF. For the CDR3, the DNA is TGTGCCAGCAGCCCCGGTCCTGGAAACACCATATATTTT.

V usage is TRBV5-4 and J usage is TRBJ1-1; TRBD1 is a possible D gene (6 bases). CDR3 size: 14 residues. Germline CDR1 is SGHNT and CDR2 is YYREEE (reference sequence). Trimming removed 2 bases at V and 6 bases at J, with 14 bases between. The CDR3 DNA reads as TGTGCCAGCAGCTTTGAAAGGGGGACGTCTGAAGCTTTCTTT. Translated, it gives CASSFERGTSEAFF. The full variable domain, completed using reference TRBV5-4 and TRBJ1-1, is ETGVTQSPTHLIKTRGQQVTLRCSSQSGHNTVSWYQQALGQGPQFIFQYYREEENGRGNFPPRFSGLQFPNYSSELNVNALELDDSALYLCASSFERGTSEAFFGQGTRLTVV.

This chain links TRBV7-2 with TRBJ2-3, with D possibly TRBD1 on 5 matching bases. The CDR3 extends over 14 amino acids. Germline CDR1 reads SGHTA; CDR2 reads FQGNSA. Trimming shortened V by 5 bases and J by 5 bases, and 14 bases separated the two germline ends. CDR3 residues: CASSRTTVKDTQYF. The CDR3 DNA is TGTGCCAGCAGCCGCACGACAGTAAAAGATACGCAGTATTTT.

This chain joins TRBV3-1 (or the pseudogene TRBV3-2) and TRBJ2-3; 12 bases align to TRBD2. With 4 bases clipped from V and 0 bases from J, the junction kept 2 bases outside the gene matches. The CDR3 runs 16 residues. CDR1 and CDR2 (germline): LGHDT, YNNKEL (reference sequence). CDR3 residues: CASSRGLAGSTDTQYF. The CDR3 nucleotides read TGTGCCAGCAGCCGGGGACTAGCGGGTAGCACAGATACGCAGTATTTT.

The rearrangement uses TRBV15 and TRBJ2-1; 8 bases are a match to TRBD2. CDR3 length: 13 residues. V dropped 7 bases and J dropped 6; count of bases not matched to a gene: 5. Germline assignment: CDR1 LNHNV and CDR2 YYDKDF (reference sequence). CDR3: CATNPGGRNEQFF. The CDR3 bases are TGTGCCACCAACCCGGGGGGGCGCAATGAGCAGTTCTTC.

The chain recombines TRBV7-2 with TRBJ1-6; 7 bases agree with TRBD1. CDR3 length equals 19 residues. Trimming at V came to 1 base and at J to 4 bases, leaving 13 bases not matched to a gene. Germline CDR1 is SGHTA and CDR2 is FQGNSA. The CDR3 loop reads CASSLDPTGTASYNSPLHF. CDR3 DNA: TGTGCCAGCAGCTTAGACCCCACCGGGACAGCCTCTTATAATTCACCCCTCCACTTT.

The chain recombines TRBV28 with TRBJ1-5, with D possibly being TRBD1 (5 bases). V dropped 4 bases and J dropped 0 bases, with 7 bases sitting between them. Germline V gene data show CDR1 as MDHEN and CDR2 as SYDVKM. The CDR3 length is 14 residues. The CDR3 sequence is CASSSQVSNQPQHF. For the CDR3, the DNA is TGTGCCAGCAGTTCACAGGTTAGCAATCAGCCCCAGCATTTT. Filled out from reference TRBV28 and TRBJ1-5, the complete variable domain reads DVKVTQSSRYLVKRTGEKVFLECVQDMDHENMFWYRQDPGLGLRLIYFSYDVKMKEKGDIPEGYSVSREKKERFSLILESASTNQTSMYLCASSSQVSNQPQHFGDGTRLSIL.

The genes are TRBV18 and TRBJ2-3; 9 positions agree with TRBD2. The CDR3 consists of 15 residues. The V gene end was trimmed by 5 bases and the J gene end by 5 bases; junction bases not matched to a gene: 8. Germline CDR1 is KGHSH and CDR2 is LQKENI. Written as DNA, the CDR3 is TGTGCCAGCTCAAAATTAGCGGGAGCGGAAGATACGCAGTATTTT. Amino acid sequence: CASSKLAGAEDTQYF.

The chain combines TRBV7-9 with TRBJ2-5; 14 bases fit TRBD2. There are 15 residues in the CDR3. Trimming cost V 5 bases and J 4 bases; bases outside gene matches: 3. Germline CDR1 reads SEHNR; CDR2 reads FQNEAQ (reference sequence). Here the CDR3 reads CASSGTSGSRETQYF. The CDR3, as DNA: TGTGCCAGCAGCGGGACTAGCGGGAGCAGAGAGACCCAGTACTTC. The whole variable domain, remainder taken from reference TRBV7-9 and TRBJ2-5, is DTGVSQNPRHKITKRGQNVTFRCDPISEHNRLYWYRQTLGQGPEFLTYFQNEAQLEKSRLLSDRFSAERPKGSFSTLEIQRTEQGDSAMYLCASSGTSGSRETQYFGPGTRLLVL.

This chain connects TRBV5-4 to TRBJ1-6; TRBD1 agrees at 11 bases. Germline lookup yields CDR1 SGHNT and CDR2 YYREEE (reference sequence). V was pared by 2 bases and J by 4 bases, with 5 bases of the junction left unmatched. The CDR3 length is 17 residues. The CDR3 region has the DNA TGTGCCAGCAGCTTTTACGGGACAGGGGGATATAATTCACCCCTCCACTTT. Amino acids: CASSFYGTGGYNSPLHF.